This T cell receptor beta chain was captured by sequencing in a study of T-cell reconstitution after alpha-beta-depleted transplantation in children. Study-level findings and limits: It was surviving recipient T cells and thymic progenitors that gave some patients high TCRbeta diversity at day 60. Approximately two months post-transplant, alpha-beta T cells reportedly originated from several hundred expanded graft clones. Hyperexpanded clones declined; after one year, newly produced T cells mostly supplied diversity.

This CDR3 is 14 amino acids long. V lost 8 bases and J lost 8, with 18 bases in between. Per the germline V gene, CDR1 is MGHDK and CDR2 is SYGVNS. Researchers prepared the TCRbeta library using unique molecular identifiers, the study reports. TCRdb ran MiXCR on the PCR reads and lists one entry per CDR3 protein. The sample has 240,000 or so distinct CDR3 sequences; 7.5% to 9.5% are singletons. This clonotype was seen ten or more times. The antigen is unknown. The clonotype was recovered from a male patient younger than 18 who had a stem cell transplant for acute lymphoblastic leukemia, so the T cells may come from the graft donor. Sequences were derived from PBMCs, mostly from graft donor cells, sampled 180 days after TCRalphabeta/CD19-depleted stem cell transplant. The V gene is TRBV25-1, the J gene TRBJ1-4, with D possibly being TRBD1 (6 bases). The CDR3 DNA is TGTGCCAGCTCGCCCGGACGCCAGGGGGAAAAACTGTTTTTT. As protein: CASSPGRQGEKLFF. The full variable domain, completed using reference TRBV25-1 and TRBJ1-4, is EADIYQTPRYLVIGTGKKITLECSQTMGHDKMYWYQQDPGMELHLIHYSYGVNSTEKGDLSSESTVSRIRTEHFPLTLESARPSHTSQYLCASSPGRQGEKLFFGSGTQLSVL.